Detailed here is one T cell receptor beta chain. These data are taken from a study of technical replicates of blood from a handful of donors. Only in-frame clones appear in the TCRdb table, and some are missing; sequencing was by immunoSEQ multiplex PCR. Found here are approximately 60,000 clones, approximately 86% of them singletons; the top ten hold around 5.5%. Germline CDR1 SGHTA, CDR2 FQGTGA. The CDR3 sequence is 16 residues long. The V end lost 3 bases, the J end lost 3 bases, and 18 bases lay between the germline ends. V and J are TRBV7-3 and TRBJ2-7; tentative D call: TRBD1 (5 bases). The material sequenced was PBMCs. The receptor's source is a human donor in good health. Some clones in this sample may be carry-over from other donors' samples. The CDR3 region is CASSFSQGRCIYEQYF. In nucleotides, the CDR3 is TGTGCCAGCAGCTTTAGTCAGGGCCGCTGCATCTACGAGCAGTACTTC.